These T cell receptor beta chains were read from a single sample in a study of technical replicates of blood from several donors. Here immunoSEQ multiplex PCR was the method, and the copy in TCRdb shows in-frame clones only, minus some. Of 50,000 to 70,000 clones listed, roughly 90% were seen once; the top ten hold 4.6%. Sequencing was performed on PBMCs. These receptors were taken from a human donor in good health. Some clones in this sample may be carry-over from other donors' samples. Each CDR3 is given with its conserved first and last residue.

j_call | v_call | cdr3_aa
TRBJ1-3 | TRBV18 | CASSPPSGSTNTIYF
TRBJ2-7 | TRBV2 | CASSERDRAYEQYF
TRBJ2-3 | TRBV12-2 | CASRAVLAGGKGGTDTQYF
TRBJ2-1 | TRBV5-8 | CASSPGTGGLNEQFF
TRBJ1-4 | TRBV18 | CASSPPSQAFEKLFF
TRBJ2-2 | TRBV2 | CASSPGYTGELFF
TRBJ2-1 | TRBV4-1 | CASSPDPPGLAGNEQFF
TRBJ2-1 | TRBV9 | CASSTRAGQGISGEQFF
TRBJ1-3 | TRBV6-5 | CASSYSGGTTGNTIYF
TRBJ2-3 | TRBV29-1 | CSVVSLLAGRADTQYF
TRBJ2-3 | TRBV12-5 | CASGLPAAADTQYF
TRBJ1-1 | TRBV5-1 | CASSLTGNTEAFF
TRBJ2-7 | TRBV5-5 | CASSRGPPGGEQYF
TRBJ1-2 | TRBV2 | CASNRDRRGYTF
TRBJ2-7 | TRBV29-1 | CSVVIPGSNYEQYF
TRBJ2-7 | TRBV27 | CASSSPVSPSGTYEQYF
TRBJ1-2 | TRBV30 | CAWNPTGGLGYTF
TRBJ1-2 | TRBV2 | CASSEQGSNYGYTF
TRBJ2-5 | TRBV15 | CATSRDRAGETQYF
TRBJ2-5 | TRBV19 | CASSIMAGQETQYF